The sequence of this T cell receptor (beta chain) was determined in a study of blood T cell repertoires in COVID-19 (dated by TCRdb to about 2020). The study in broad terms: Samples covering the acute and convalescent phases of COVID-19 were provided by collaborators in the United States, Italy and Spain. The material from the prospective study consisted of cDNA or gDNA derived from T cells, B-cell-depleted T cells, or PBMCs. The dataset comprised deeply sampled blood TCRbeta repertoires from subjects exposed to, actively infected with, or recovered from COVID-19. The repertoires were released in a freely available public database meant as a resource for research on the immune response to SARS-CoV-2. The samples were drawn from two sources: the first 160 participants of the ongoing ImmuneRACE study, and 1,254 subjects contributed by 6 global collaborators. A de-identified subject ID, COVID-19 status, age in years and sex were almost always included in the sample metadata. HLA class I and class II types, where available, came from metadata supplied by the sample provider rather than from assay-based typing.

The collaborating institutions used their own protocols to collect whole blood in K2EDTA tubes. For TCRbeta analysis, collaborators shipped samples as frozen whole blood, isolated PBMCs, or DNA extracted from either of those sample types. The CDR3 sequence holds 15 residues, the cysteine and phenylalanine included. The read is trimmed to its CDR3 DNA, 45 bases read in frame from base 1. V is clipped by 4 bases and J by 0 bases, and the sequence between their germline boundaries is 12 bases long. In the germline V gene (reference sequence), CDR1 corresponds to SGHNT and CDR2 to YYREEE. Broader findings and caveats from the paper: The amount of clinical and demographic metadata varied by source and participant and was provided uncurated.

TCRbeta CDR3 regions were amplified from genomic DNA using the immunoSEQ Assay, a bias-controlled multiplex PCR. Processing in the source paper ran as follows. The number of nucleated cells in each sample was estimated from the amplification of reference gene primers within the assay. To quantify the absolute abundance of each unique TCRbeta CDR3 rearrangement, sequence reads were collapsed and filtered. For each sample, productive Simpson clonality was calculated as the square root of Simpson's diversity index over productive rearrangements. The source is immuneACCESS, and TCRdb retained only in-frame sequences with V and J called. Part of the clones is not carried over; for the studies checked, unresolved V genes explain less than half of this, and the remainder is unexplained. V, J and clone size are taken as reported in that table, and D and trimming were inferred from the DNA itself. Here the sample has fewer than 120,000 clones; roughly 82% occur a single time. In total, the top ten clones hold about 15% of the sample.

This clone was detected once. It lacks a known antigen. No base-level quality is on record; no much larger clone is a single base apart. The chain links TRBV5-4 with TRBJ2-3, and possibly TRBD2, on 7 matching bases. The specimen was peripheral blood. The TCR was taken from an older woman with acute or convalescent COVID-19. The nucleotide sequence reads TGTGCCAGCAGCCCCGGGGGGCTAAGCACAGATACGCAGTATTTT. It translates as CASSPGGLSTDTQYF.